One sample yielded the 17 T cell receptor beta chains listed below, sequenced in a study of shared clonotypes between healthy human individuals. The assay was immunoSEQ multiplex PCR, and TCRdb's table has in-frame clones only and misses some. This table holds millions of clones, around 93% found once. Naive CD8 cells, CD45RO-negative and positively selected for CCR7, excluded terminally differentiated effector memory CD45RA+ cells. Sequencing was carried out using naive CD8+ T cells from PBMCs. All receptors derive from a man aged 18 to 29 in good health. Some clones in this sample may be carry-over from other donors' samples.

The chain has TRBV7-9 and TRBJ1-2, with D hard to call. In germline, CDR1 is SEHNR, CDR2 FQNEAQ (reference sequence). Trimming left V 4 bases short and J 3 bases short, with 9 bases between. The CDR3 contains 13 residues. The DNA for the CDR3 is TGTGCCAGCAGCTCGGGTCCCCACTATGGCTACACCTTC. Translation gives CASSSGPHYGYTF. The full variable domain, rest sourced from reference TRBV7-9 and TRBJ1-2, is DTGVSQNPRHKITKRGQNVTFRCDPISEHNRLYWYRQTLGQGPEFLTYFQNEAQLEKSRLLSDRFSAERPKGSFSTLEIQRTEQGDSAMYLCASSSGPHYGYTFGSGTRLTVV.

The rearrangement uses TRBV5-6 and TRBJ1-1, with D maybe TRBD1 (6 bases). With 4 bases removed from V and 5 bases from J, the gap between germline ends came to 15 bases. This CDR3 is 14 amino acids long. The V gene's germline CDR1 is SGHDT and CDR2 YYEEEE. The CDR3 coding sequence is TGTGCCAGCAGCGGGGGCCTACCGGGAACTGAAGCTTTCTTT. It yields the protein CASSGGLPGTEAFF. Full variable domain (missing parts from reference TRBV5-6 and TRBJ1-1): DAGVTQSPTHLIKTRGQQVTLRCSPKSGHDTVSWYQQALGQGPQFIFQYYEEEERQRGNFPDRFSGHQFPNYSSELNVNALLLGDSALYLCASSGGLPGTEAFFGQGTRLTVV.

In this sample, this clone turned up once. This chain links TRBV7-9 with TRBJ2-1; 10 bases agree with TRBD2. The CDR3 sequence is 16 residues long. Germline CDR1 and CDR2: SEHNR and FQNEAQ (reference sequence). V was clipped by 1 base and J by 3 bases; unmatched bases: 3. CDR3 nucleotide sequence: TGTGCCAGCAGCTTAGATGCTAGCGGGAGCTACAATGAGCAGTTCTTC. Protein: CASSLDASGSYNEQFF.

The CDR3 sequence is CASSLARTSEQYF. CDR3 coding DNA: TGTGCCAGTAGCCTAGCACGTACCTCCGAGCAGTACTTC. The gene calls are TRBV19 and TRBJ2-7; possible D gene TRBD2, 5 bases. Per the germline V gene, CDR1 is LNHDA and CDR2 is SQIVND (reference sequence). V lost 6 bases to trimming and J lost 6 bases, with 15 bases between them. CDR3 size: 13 residues.

The V gene is TRBV5-6, the J gene TRBJ1-2; 7 bases agree with TRBD1. Germline-derived CDR1 and CDR2 are SGHDT and YYEEEE. After removal of 0 bases from V and 3 bases from J, the junction contained 2 bases not matched to a gene. The CDR3 sequence is 14 residues long. CDR3 nucleotide sequence: TGTGCCAGCAGCTTGGGAGGGGGCGACTATGGCTACACCTTC. Protein sequence: CASSLGGGDYGYTF.

J is TRBJ2-5 and V is TRBV19; 8 positions agree with TRBD1. The germline gives CDR1 LNHDA, CDR2 SQIVND (reference sequence). The CDR3 sequence is 16 residues long. The junction had 16 bases not matched to a gene; V was cut back by 9 bases and J by 4 bases. CDR3 sequence: CASSPPPGRGRETQYF. CDR3 DNA sequence: TGTGCCAGCTCCCCCCCGCCTGGCAGGGGGCGAGAGACCCAGTACTTC.

The CDR3 sequence: CASSWGTSNYEQYF. The CDR3 coding sequence is TGTGCCAGCAGCTGGGGGACATCCAACTACGAGCAGTACTTC. The chain recombines TRBV7-2 with TRBJ2-7; a weak D match, TRBD1 (6 bases). The germline V gene has CDR1 SGHTA and CDR2 FQGNSA. Trimming left V 4 bases short and J 3 bases short, with 13 bases between. The CDR3 is 14 amino acids. Variable domain in full (rest from reference TRBV7-2 and TRBJ2-7): GAGVSQSPSNKVTEKGKDVELRCDPISGHTALYWYRQSLGQGLEFLIYFQGNSAPDKSGLPSDRFSAERTGGSVSTLTIQRTQQEDSAVYLCASSWGTSNYEQYFGPGTRLTVT.

In regard to this clone: Other DNA sequences in the same sample also yield this CDR3. The gene calls are TRBV9 and TRBJ2-7; the D is unclear. The CDR3 contains 13 residues. Trimming removed 2 bases from V and 0 bases from J, with 6 bases in between. From germline, CDR1 is SGDLS and CDR2 YYNGEE. CDR3 bases: TGTGCCAGCAGCGTCAACCCCTCCTACGAGCAGTACTTC. Its translation: CASSVNPSYEQYF.

This chain links TRBV29-1 with TRBJ2-4; 7 bases align to TRBD1. CDR1 and CDR2 from the germline V gene are SQVTM and ANQGSEA. V was clipped by 7 bases and J by 0 bases; unmatched bases: 12. CDR3 length: 16 residues. The CDR3 sequence is CSADGQEGSAKNIQYF. CDR3 sequence (DNA): TGCAGCGCGGACGGACAGGAAGGCTCAGCCAAAAACATTCAGTACTTC.

Notes on this clone: The sample has other DNA sequences that encode this CDR3 too. The V gene is TRBV19, the J gene TRBJ1-1; D unresolved. CDR1 and CDR2 from the germline V gene are LNHDA and SQIVND (reference sequence). V was trimmed by 3 bases and J by 0 bases, leaving 11 bases between them. The CDR3 runs to 15 residues. This chain's CDR3 is CASSMRRQLNTEAFF. The CDR3 DNA follows: TGTGCCAGTAGTATGCGTCGGCAGCTGAACACTGAAGCTTTCTTT.

This clone was seen a single time. The chain employs TRBV27 and TRBJ2-1, with D unclear. Trimming left V 4 bases short and J 0 bases short, with 10 bases between. CDR1 and CDR2 (germline): MNHEY, SMNVEV (reference sequence). This CDR3 spans 15 amino acids. CDR3 sequence reads: CASSSSPPSYNEQFF. The CDR3 DNA is TGTGCCAGCAGTTCATCCCCCCCCTCCTACAATGAGCAGTTCTTC.

CDR3 region: CASGGNGYTF. The CDR3 nucleotides read TGTGCCAGCGGAGGCAATGGCTACACCTTC. The genes are TRBV7-9 and TRBJ1-2; D uncertain. The germline CDR1 and CDR2 sequences are SEHNR and FQNEAQ (reference sequence). V shed 8 bases and J shed 6 bases, with 7 bases lying between them. The CDR3 consists of 10 residues.

The chain combines TRBV18 with TRBJ2-3, with D possibly matching TRBD1 (6 bases). This CDR3 has 15 residues. V shed 0 bases and J shed 2 bases, with 9 bases lying between them. Germline V gives CDR1 KGHSH, CDR2 LQKENI. The chain's CDR3 is CASSPPRGYTDTQYF. CDR3 in DNA: TGTGCCAGCTCACCACCTAGGGGGTACACAGATACGCAGTATTTT.

As concerns this clone: This sample includes further DNA sequences coding for the same CDR3. The CDR3: CASSVGGSGTDTQYF. In nucleotides, the CDR3 is TGTGCCAGCAGCGTAGGCGGTAGCGGCACAGATACGCAGTATTTT. J is TRBJ2-3 and V is TRBV9, with D possibly being TRBD2 (5 bases). Trimming cost V 0 bases and J 1 base, with 9 bases left between them. The CDR3 covers 15 residues. The germline V gene has CDR1 SGDLS and CDR2 YYNGEE.

The chain employs TRBV28 and TRBJ2-5; 7 bases match TRBD2. With V trimmed by 6 bases and J by 2 bases, 3 bases remained unmatched. This CDR3 has 13 amino acids. CDR1 and CDR2 (germline): MDHEN, SYDVKM. CDR3 in amino acids: CASSWGGQETQYF. The CDR3 coding sequence is TGTGCCAGCAGCTGGGGGGGACAAGAGACCCAGTACTTC.

The V call is TRBV18, the J call TRBJ2-1; 7 bases match TRBD2. The length of the CDR3 is 16 residues. Germline CDR1 is KGHSH and CDR2 is LQKENI. Trimming at V came to 2 bases and at J to 7 bases, leaving 11 bases not matched to a gene. The CDR3 nucleotides read TGTGCCAGCTCACCAGGAGAGCTGGGACTAAAGAATGAGCAGTTCTTC. Protein sequence: CASSPGELGLKNEQFF.

This chain connects TRBV29-1 to TRBJ2-1, with TRBD2 identical over 9 bases. V was clipped by 2 bases and J by 2 bases; unmatched bases: 10. The CDR3 contains 17 residues. Germline V lookup: CDR1 SQVTM, CDR2 ANQGSEA. CDR3 coding DNA: TGCAGCGTTGAATACCCCCTTGCTAGCGGGGCCTACAATGAGCAGTTCTTC. It translates to CSVEYPLASGAYNEQFF.